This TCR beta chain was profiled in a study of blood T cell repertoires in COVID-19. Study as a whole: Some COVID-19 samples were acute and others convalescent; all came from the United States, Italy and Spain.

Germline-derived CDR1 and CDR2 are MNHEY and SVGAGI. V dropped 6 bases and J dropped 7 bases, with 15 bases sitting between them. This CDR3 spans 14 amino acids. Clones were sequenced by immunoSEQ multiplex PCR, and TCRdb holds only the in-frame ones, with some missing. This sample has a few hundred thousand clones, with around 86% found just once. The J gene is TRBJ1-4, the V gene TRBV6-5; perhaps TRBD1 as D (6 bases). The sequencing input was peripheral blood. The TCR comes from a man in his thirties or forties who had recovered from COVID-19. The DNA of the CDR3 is TGTGCCAGCAGGCCCAGGGGAAGGTCTGAAAAACTGTTTTTT. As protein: CASRPRGRSEKLFF.